Presented here are 2 T cell receptor beta chains from one specimen sequenced in a study of T cells in Graves' hyperthyroidism and ophthalmopathy. From RNA transcripts, TCR beta CDR3 regions were amplified. Primed by the HTBI set, a first-round RT-PCR was run on the TCR CDR3. Each CDR3 protein gets one entry after TCRdb re-called the multiplex PCR reads with MiXCR. This table has approximately 700,000 distinct CDR3 sequences, approximately 16% appearing once. The sequencing sample was made of blood. These receptor sequences come from a man younger than 30 with Graves' hyperthyroidism.

This clonotype occurred a few times. The rearrangement links TRBV3-1 to TRBJ2-1; 8 bases are shared with TRBD2. Germline V gives CDR1 LGHDT, CDR2 YNNKEL (reference sequence). CDR3 size: 15 residues. J gave up 5 bases and V 4 bases, and 7 bases lay outside the gene matches. CDR3 sequence reads: CASSPYSRGDNEQFF. DNA of the CDR3: TGTGCCAGCAGCCCGTATTCGCGGGGGGACAATGAGCAGTTCTTC.

This clonotype was observed many times. CDR3 protein: CASSAKATGTGELFF. The CDR3 DNA sequence: TGTGCCAGCAGCGCTAAGGCCACCGGGACCGGGGAGCTGTTTTTT. The chain has TRBV7-9 and TRBJ2-2, with D hard to call. V was clipped by 5 bases and J by 5 bases, with 15 bases between them. Germline CDR1 and CDR2: SEHNR and FQNEAQ (reference sequence). The CDR3 extends over 15 amino acids.